The 5 T cell receptor beta chains presented below share a single source sample, sequenced in a study of blood T cell repertoires in COVID-19. The table came from immunoSEQ multiplex PCR; TCRdb's copy has only in-frame clones and leaves some out. The table records 180,000 or so clones, about 87% of them present only once. Sequencing was carried out using peripheral blood. The receptors derive from a man aged 40-55 years with active or convalescent COVID-19.

V and J are TRBV9 and TRBJ1-2; D gene unclear. There are 13 residues in the CDR3. In germline, CDR1 is SGDLS, CDR2 YYNGEE. The V end was cut by 4 bases, the J end by 8 bases, with 15 bases between. CDR3 DNA sequence: TGTGCCAGCAGCCCCCGGTTGGCGGAGGGCTACACCTTC. Its translation: CASSPRLAEGYTF.

The chain joins TRBV27 to TRBJ1-6; D ambiguous. CDR3 length: 14 amino acids. The germline V and J ends were trimmed by 6 bases and 8 bases, with 14 bases remaining between them. Germline-derived CDR1 and CDR2 are MNHEY and SMNVEV (reference sequence). The CDR3 reads CASSPLGLHSPLHF. The CDR3 nucleotides read TGTGCCAGCAGCCCACTCGGTTTACATTCACCCCTCCACTTT.

V usage is TRBV27 and J usage is TRBJ1-4; D perhaps matches TRBD1 (6 bases). This CDR3 spans 13 amino acids. The ends were cut back, 5 bases at V and 6 bases at J, with 10 bases in the middle. CDR1 and CDR2 (germline): MNHEY, SMNVEV (reference sequence). The CDR3 sequence: CASSPQGYEKLFF. The CDR3 coding sequence is TGTGCCAGCAGTCCTCAGGGGTATGAAAAACTGTTTTTT.

The rearrangement joins TRBV5-1 to TRBJ1-2; 8 positions agree with TRBD1. Per germline, CDR1 SGHRS and CDR2 YFSETQ. This CDR3 comprises 16 residues. Trimming removed 4 bases from V and 4 bases from J; junction bases left unmatched: 12. The CDR3 nucleotides read TGCGCCAGCAGCGATAACCAGGGGGCGGATGTCTATGGCTACACCTTC. Its translation: CASSDNQGADVYGYTF. The variable domain in full, with the rest retrieved from reference TRBV5-1 and TRBJ1-2, is KAGVTQTPRYLIKTRGQQVTLSCSPISGHRSVSWYQQTPGQGLQFLFEYFSETQRNKGNFPGRFSGRQFSNSRSEMNVSTLELGDSALYLCASSDNQGADVYGYTFGSGTRLTVV.

J is TRBJ2-1 and V is TRBV7-9, with 9 bases identical to TRBD2. The J segment lost 6 bases and the V segment lost 6 bases, leaving 3 bases of the junction unmatched. The CDR3 runs 13 residues. Germline V gives CDR1 SEHNR, CDR2 FQNEAQ (reference sequence). The CDR3 DNA reads as TGTGCCAGCAGGCTAGCGGGGAGCAATGAGCAGTTCTTC. The encoded protein is CASRLAGSNEQFF.